This T cell receptor (beta chain) was sequenced for a study of response to subunit inactivated influenza vaccine. This clonotype was detected only a few times. Its antigen is not known. CDR1 and CDR2 from the germline V gene are DFQATT and SNEGSKA (reference sequence). CDR3 size: 14 residues. The germline V and J ends were trimmed by 3 bases and 4 bases, with 15 bases remaining between them. A single record per CDR3 protein comes from TCRdb applying MiXCR to the RT-PCR reads. The sample carries under 850,000 distinct CDR3 sequences, approximately 17% recorded once. Findings and limits, study-wide: After each seasonal influenza vaccination, few new T cells are recruited, the authors suggested.

Sequences were derived from PBMCs from blood, sampled roughly 5 days after vaccination. The TCR sequence derives from a man aged 45 to 65 who received an inactivated influenza vaccine. The chain couples TRBV20-1 to TRBJ2-5, with D possibly TRBD2 on 5 matching bases. CDR3 sequence: CSASPVTRSETQYF. The CDR3 DNA reads as TGCAGTGCTAGTCCCGTAACTAGATCAGAGACCCAGTACTTC.